A selection of T cell receptor beta chains follows, all from one sample in a study of T cells in Graves' hyperthyroidism and ophthalmopathy. TCRdb used MiXCR to reprocess the multiplex PCR reads, holding one entry per CDR3 protein. Of about 410,000 distinct CDR3 sequences listed, under 15% are singletons. The sample comprised blood. These receptors originate from a man between 18 and 35 years old with Graves' ophthalmopathy. The CDR3 runs from the conserved cysteine through the conserved F or W. The D gene is left open where the match is weak. A clone size is listed for some rows: how often the clone was seen (once, few, many), or a class if it is expanded.

size: many
J: TRBJ2-1
V: TRBV6-4
D: TRBD2
DNA: TGTGCCAGCAGTGAGCTGGGGGGGTCCTACAATGAGCAGTTCTTC
CDR3: CASSELGGSYNEQFF

size: many
J: TRBJ2-1
V: TRBV12-3/TRBV12-4
D: -
DNA: TGTGCCAGCAGTATAAATCGAAATGAGCAGTTCTTC
CDR3: CASSINRNEQFF

size: -
J: TRBJ2-5
V: TRBV18
D: -
DNA: TGTGCCAGCTCACCAACGACAGGGAGGGCAGAGACCCAGTACTTC
CDR3: CASSPTTGRAETQYF

size: many
J: TRBJ1-4
V: TRBV12-3/TRBV12-4
D: TRBD1
DNA: TGTGCCAGCGCCCCAACAGGGGGTTACGAAAAACTGTTTTTT
CDR3: CASAPTGGYEKLFF

size: many
J: TRBJ1-1
V: TRBV6-1
D: -
DNA: TGTGCCAGCAGTGAGGTCCGTGGGACCCAGGGACCTTTCTTT
CDR3: CASSEVRGTQGPFF

size: few
J: TRBJ2-1
V: TRBV12-3/TRBV12-4
D: -
DNA: TGTGCCAGCAGGAGGACGTCTGAGCAGTTCTTC
CDR3: CASRRTSEQFF

size: few
J: TRBJ1-2
V: TRBV9
D: -
DNA: TGTGCCAGCAGCGTATCTTTAACGGCTAACTATGGCTACACCTTC
CDR3: CASSVSLTANYGYTF

size: many
J: TRBJ2-7
V: TRBV28
D: -
DNA: TGTGCCAGCAGGCCCTCGGGGGGCCGGGTCCACGAGCAGTACTTC
CDR3: CASRPSGGRVHEQYF

size: many
J: TRBJ2-7
V: TRBV6-5
D: -
DNA: TGTGCCAGCAGTTACTCTGGGACGGGAACCTACGAGCAGTACTTC
CDR3: CASSYSGTGTYEQYF

size: many
J: TRBJ1-2
V: TRBV5-6
D: -
DNA: TGTGCCAGCAGCTCCCTGCCGGGCGGCTACACCTTC
CDR3: CASSSLPGGYTF

size: many
J: TRBJ2-1
V: TRBV6-6
D: TRBD2
DNA: TGTGCCAGCAGTTACGATCGAGCGGGGGGGCTTAATGAGCAGTTCTTC
CDR3: CASSYDRAGGLNEQFF

size: many
J: TRBJ2-1
V: TRBV6-1
D: TRBD1
DNA: TGTGCCAGCAGGAGGACAGGGAGCTCCTACAATGAGCAGTTCTTC
CDR3: CASRRTGSSYNEQFF

size: many
J: TRBJ2-3
V: TRBV11-3
D: -
DNA: TGTGCCAGCAGCGGCGGGAGCACAGATACGCAGTATTTT
CDR3: CASSGGSTDTQYF

size: -
J: TRBJ2-2
V: TRBV9
D: -
DNA: TGTGCCAGCAGCCACCGACTAGTCCGCACCGGGGAGCTGTTTTTT
CDR3: CASSHRLVRTGELFF